The sample holds one count of the clone carrying this T cell receptor beta chain. Its antigen is still unknown. This sample was included in a study of identical twins. Study-level findings and limits: Fewer insertions were carried by abundant cord blood beta clonotypes, but none was seen in memory repertoires. Shared out-of-frame alpha sequences (those common to twins) showed excess low generation probability.

The germline V gene has CDR1 SGHRS and CDR2 YFSETQ. The CDR3 loop spans 16 amino acids. With 0 bases removed from V and 9 bases from J, the gap between germline ends came to 16 bases. It was template switching that added a universal primer site, and there were unique molecular identifiers on the cDNA. One entry per CDR3 protein, called by TCRdb with MiXCR from the 5' RACE reads. The sample holds around 1.7 million distinct CDR3 sequences, under 35% seen once. Sample: cord blood. The origin of this receptor is a newborn girl in good health. V usage is TRBV5-1 and J usage is TRBJ1-6; tentatively, D is TRBD1 (5 bases). The CDR3 here is CASSLAGDSPISPLHF. The CDR3 bases are TGCGCCAGCAGCTTGGCCGGAGACAGTCCCATTTCACCCCTCCACTTT. Together with reference TRBV5-1 and TRBJ1-6, the CDR3 gives the full variable domain: KAGVTQTPRYLIKTRGQQVTLSCSPISGHRSVSWYQQTPGQGLQFLFEYFSETQRNKGNFPGRFSGRQFSNSRSEMNVSTLELGDSALYLCASSLAGDSPISPLHFGNGTRLTVT.